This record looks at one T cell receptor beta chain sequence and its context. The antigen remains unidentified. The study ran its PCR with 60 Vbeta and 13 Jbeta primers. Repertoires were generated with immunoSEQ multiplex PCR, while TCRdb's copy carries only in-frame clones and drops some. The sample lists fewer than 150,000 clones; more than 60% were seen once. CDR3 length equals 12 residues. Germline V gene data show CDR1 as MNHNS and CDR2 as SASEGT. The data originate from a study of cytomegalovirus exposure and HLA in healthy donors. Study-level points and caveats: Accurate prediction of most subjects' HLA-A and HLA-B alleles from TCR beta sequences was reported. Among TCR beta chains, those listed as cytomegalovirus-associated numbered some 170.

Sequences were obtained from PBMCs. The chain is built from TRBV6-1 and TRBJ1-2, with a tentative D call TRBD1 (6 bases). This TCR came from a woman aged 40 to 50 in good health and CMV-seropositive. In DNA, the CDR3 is TGTGCGGGGTCTGGGGGCGACTATGGCTACACCTTC. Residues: CAGSGGDYGYTF.